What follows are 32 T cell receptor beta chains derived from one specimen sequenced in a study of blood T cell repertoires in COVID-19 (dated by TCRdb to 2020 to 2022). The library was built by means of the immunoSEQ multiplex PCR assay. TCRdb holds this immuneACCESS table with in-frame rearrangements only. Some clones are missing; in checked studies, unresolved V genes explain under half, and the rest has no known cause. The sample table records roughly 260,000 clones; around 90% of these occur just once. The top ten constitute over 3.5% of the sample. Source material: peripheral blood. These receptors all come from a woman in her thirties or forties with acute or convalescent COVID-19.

In nucleotides, the CDR3 is TGTGCCAGTAGTCAGACAGGGGGCTCCAATGAGCAGTTCTTC. Translation gives CASSQTGGSNEQFF. V is TRBV19 and J is TRBJ2-1; 10 bases line up with TRBD1. Germline CDR1 LNHDA, CDR2 SQIVND (reference sequence). The V segment lost 5 bases and the J segment 6 bases; nucleotides outside the gene matches: 4. This CDR3 has 14 residues. Full variable domain (rest looked up from reference TRBV19 and TRBJ2-1): DGGITQSPKYLFRKEGQNVTLSCEQNLNHDAMYWYRQDPGQGLRLIYYSQIVNDFQKGDIAEGYSVSREKKESFPLTVTSAQKNPTAFYLCASSQTGGSNEQFFGPGTRLTVL.

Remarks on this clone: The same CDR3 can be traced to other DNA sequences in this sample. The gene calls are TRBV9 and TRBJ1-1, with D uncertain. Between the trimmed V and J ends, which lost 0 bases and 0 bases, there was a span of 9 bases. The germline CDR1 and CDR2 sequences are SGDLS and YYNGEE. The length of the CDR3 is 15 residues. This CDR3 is CASSVAGGVNTEAFF. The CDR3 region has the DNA TGTGCCAGCAGCGTAGCAGGCGGGGTGAACACTGAAGCTTTCTTT.

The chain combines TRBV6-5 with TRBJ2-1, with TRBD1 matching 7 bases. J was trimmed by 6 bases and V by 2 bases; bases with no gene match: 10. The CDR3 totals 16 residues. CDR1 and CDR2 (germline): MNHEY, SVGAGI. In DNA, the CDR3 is TGTGCCAGCAGTTACGTGGGGACAGCCCGCGGCAATGAGCAGTTCTTC. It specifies CASSYVGTARGNEQFF.

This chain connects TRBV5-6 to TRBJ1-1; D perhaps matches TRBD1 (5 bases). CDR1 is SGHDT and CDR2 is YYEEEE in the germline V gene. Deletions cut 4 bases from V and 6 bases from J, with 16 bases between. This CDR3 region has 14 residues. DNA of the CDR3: TGTGCCAGCAGCGTTGCCCCCCAGGGCTCTGAAGCTTTCTTT. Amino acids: CASSVAPQGSEAFF.

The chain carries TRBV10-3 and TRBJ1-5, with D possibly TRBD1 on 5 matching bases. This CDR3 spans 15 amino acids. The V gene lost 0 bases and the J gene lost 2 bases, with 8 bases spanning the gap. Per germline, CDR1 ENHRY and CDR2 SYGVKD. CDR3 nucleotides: TGTGCCATCAGTGAGTCGACGGGGGGCAATCAGCCCCAGCATTTT. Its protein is CAISESTGGNQPQHF.

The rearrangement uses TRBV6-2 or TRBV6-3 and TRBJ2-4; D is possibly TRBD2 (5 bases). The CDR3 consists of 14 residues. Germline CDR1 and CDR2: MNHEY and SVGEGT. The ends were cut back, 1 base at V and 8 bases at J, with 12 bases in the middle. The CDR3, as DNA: TGTGCCAGCAGTTACTTTCACAGCGGTGACATTCAGTACTTC. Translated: CASSYFHSGDIQYF.

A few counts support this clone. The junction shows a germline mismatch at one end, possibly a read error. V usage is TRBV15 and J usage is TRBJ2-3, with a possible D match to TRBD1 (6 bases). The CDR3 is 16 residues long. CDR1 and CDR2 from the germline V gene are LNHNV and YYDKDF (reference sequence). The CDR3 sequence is CATSGDRTSSTDTQYF. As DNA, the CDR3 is TGTGCCACCAGCGGAGACAGGACTTCTAGCACAGATACGCAGTATTTT.

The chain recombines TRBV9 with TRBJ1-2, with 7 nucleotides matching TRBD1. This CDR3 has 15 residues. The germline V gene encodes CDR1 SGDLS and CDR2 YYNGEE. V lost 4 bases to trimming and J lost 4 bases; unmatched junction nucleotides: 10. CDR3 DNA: TGTGCCAGCAGCCCCCAAGGGGGCGCGGGCTATGGCTACACCTTC. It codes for CASSPQGGAGYGYTF. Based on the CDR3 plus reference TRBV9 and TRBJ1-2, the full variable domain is DSGVTQTPKHLITATGQRVTLRCSPRSGDLSVYWYQQSLDQGLQFLIQYYNGEERAKGNILERFSAQQFPDLHSELNLSSLELGDSALYFCASSPQGGAGYGYTFGSGTRLTVV.

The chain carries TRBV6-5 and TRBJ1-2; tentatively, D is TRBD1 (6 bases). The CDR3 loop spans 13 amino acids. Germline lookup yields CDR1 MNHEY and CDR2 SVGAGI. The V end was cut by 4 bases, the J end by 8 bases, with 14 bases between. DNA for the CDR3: TGTGCCAGCAGTTGGCGAGCAGGGGCCGGCTACACCTTC. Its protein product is CASSWRAGAGYTF.

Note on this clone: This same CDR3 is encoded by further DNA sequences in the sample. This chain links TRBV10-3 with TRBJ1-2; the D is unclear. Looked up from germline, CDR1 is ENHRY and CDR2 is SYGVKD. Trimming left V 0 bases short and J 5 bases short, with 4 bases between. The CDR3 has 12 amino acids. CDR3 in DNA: TGTGCCATCAGTGAGTCGAGTTATGGCTACACCTTC. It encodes CAISESSYGYTF.

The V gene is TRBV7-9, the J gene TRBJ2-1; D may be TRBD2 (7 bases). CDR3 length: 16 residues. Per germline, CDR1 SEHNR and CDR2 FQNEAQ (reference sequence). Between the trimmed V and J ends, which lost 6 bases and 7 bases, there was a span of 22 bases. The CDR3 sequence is CASSQKGGGGLNEQFF. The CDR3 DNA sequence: TGTGCCAGCAGTCAAAAGGGCGGGGGCGGCCTGAATGAGCAGTTCTTC.

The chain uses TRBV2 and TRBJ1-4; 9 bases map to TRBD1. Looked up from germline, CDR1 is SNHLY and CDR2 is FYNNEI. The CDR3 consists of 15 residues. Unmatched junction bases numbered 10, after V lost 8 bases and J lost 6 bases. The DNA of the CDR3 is TGTGCCAGCGGAAAAGCCGGGACAGGGTATGAAAAACTGTTTTTT. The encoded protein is CASGKAGTGYEKLFF.

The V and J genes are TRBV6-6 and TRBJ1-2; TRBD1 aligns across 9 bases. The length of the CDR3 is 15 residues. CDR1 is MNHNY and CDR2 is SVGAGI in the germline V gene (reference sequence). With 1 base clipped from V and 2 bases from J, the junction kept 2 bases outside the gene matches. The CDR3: CASSYLQGANYGYTF. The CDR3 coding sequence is TGTGCCAGCAGTTACTTACAGGGGGCCAACTATGGCTACACCTTC.

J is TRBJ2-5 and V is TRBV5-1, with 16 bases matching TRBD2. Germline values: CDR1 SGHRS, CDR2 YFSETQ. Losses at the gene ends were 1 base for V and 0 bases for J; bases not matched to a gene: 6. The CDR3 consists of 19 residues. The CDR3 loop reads CASSLIGTSGGVYQETQYF. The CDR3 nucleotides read TGCGCCAGCAGCTTGATAGGGACTAGCGGGGGGGTCTACCAAGAGACCCAGTACTTC.

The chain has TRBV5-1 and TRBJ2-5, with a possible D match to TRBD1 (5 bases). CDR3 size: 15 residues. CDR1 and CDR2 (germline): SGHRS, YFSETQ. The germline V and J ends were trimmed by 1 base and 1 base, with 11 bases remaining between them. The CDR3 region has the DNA TGCGCCAGCAGCTTGAGCGCCAGGGCCCAAGAGACCCAGTACTTC. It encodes CASSLSARAQETQYF.

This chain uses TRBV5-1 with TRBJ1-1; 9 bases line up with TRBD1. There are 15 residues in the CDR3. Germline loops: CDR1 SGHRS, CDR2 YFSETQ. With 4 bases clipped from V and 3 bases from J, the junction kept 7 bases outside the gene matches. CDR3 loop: CASSGIDRGDTEAFF. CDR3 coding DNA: TGCGCCAGCAGCGGAATCGACAGGGGGGACACTGAAGCTTTCTTT. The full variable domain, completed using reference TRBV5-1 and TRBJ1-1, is KAGVTQTPRYLIKTRGQQVTLSCSPISGHRSVSWYQQTPGQGLQFLFEYFSETQRNKGNFPGRFSGRQFSNSRSEMNVSTLELGDSALYLCASSGIDRGDTEAFFGQGTRLTVV.

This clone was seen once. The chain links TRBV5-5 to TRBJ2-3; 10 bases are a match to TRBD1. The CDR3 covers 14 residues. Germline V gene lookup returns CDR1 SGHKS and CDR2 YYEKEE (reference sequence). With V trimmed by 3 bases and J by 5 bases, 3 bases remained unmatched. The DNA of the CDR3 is TGTGCCAGCAGCTGGGGACAGGGGTTAGATACGCAGTATTTT. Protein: CASSWGQGLDTQYF.

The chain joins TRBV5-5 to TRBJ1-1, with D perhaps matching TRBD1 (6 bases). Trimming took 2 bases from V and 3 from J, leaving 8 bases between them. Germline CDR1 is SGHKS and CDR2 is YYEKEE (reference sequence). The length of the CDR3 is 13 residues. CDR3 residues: CASSLQGHTEAFF. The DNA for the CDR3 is TGTGCCAGCAGCTTACAGGGCCACACTGAAGCTTTCTTT.

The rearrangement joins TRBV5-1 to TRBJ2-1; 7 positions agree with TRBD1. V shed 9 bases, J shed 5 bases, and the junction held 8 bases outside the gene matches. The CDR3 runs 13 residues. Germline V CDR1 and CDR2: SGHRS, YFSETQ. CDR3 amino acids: CATRPGQNNEQFF. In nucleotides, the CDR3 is TGCGCCACCAGACCGGGACAGAACAATGAGCAGTTCTTC. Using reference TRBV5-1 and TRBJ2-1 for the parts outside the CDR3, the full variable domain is KAGVTQTPRYLIKTRGQQVTLSCSPISGHRSVSWYQQTPGQGLQFLFEYFSETQRNKGNFPGRFSGRQFSNSRSEMNVSTLELGDSALYLCATRPGQNNEQFFGPGTRLTVL.

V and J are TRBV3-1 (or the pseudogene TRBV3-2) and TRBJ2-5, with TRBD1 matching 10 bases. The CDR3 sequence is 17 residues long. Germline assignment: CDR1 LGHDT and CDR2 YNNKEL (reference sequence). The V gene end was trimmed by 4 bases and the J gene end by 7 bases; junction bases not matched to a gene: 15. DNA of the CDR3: TGTGCCAGCAGCCCGGTGGGGGGACAGGGGACCTCAGGGACCCAGTACTTC. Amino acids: CASSPVGGQGTSGTQYF.

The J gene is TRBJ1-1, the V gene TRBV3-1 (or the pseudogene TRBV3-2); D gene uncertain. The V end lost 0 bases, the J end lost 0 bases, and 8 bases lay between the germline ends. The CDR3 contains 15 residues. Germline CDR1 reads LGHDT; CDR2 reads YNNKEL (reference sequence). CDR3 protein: CASSQESAVNTEAFF. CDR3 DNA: TGTGCCAGCAGCCAAGAGTCGGCGGTGAACACTGAAGCTTTCTTT.

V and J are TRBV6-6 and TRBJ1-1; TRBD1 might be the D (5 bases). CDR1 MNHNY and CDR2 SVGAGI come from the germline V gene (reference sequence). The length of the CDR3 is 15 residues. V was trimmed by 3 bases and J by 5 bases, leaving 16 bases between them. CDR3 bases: TGTGCCAGCAGTTATGTTCGGCGGGAGGGGACTGAAGCTTTCTTT. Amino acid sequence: CASSYVRREGTEAFF.

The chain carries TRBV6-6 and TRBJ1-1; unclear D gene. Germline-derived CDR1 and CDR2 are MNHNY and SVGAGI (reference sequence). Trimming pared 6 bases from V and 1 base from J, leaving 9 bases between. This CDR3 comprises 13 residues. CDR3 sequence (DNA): TGTGCCAGCAGCATTACATGGAACACTGAAGCTTTCTTT. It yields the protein CASSITWNTEAFF.

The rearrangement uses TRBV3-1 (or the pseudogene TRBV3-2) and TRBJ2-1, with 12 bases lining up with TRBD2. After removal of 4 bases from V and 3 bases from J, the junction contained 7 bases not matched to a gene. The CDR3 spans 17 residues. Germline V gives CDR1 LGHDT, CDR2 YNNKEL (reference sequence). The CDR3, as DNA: TGTGCCAGCAGCCCCGCTAGCGGGGGGGCCTTCTACAATGAGCAGTTCTTC. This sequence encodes CASSPASGGAFYNEQFF.

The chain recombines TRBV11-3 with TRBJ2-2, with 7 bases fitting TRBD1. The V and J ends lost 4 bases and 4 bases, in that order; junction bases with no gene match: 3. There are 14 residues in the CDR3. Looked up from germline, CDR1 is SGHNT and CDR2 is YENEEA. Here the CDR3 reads CASSSGQSTGELFF. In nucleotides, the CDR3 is TGTGCCAGCAGCTCGGGACAGAGCACCGGGGAGCTGTTTTTT.

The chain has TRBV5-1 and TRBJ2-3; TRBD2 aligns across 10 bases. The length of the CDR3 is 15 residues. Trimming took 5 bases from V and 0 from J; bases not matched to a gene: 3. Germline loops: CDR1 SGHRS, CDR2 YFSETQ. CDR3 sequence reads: CASRDSGGSTDTQYF. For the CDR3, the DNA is TGCGCCAGCAGAGATAGCGGGGGGAGCACAGATACGCAGTATTTT.

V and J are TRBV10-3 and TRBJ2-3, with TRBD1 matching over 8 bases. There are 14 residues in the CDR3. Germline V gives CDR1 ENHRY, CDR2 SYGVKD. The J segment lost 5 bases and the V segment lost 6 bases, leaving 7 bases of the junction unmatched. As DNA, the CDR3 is TGTGCCATCAGCAGGGGGCAGGGATTAGATACGCAGTATTTT. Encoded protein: CAISRGQGLDTQYF.

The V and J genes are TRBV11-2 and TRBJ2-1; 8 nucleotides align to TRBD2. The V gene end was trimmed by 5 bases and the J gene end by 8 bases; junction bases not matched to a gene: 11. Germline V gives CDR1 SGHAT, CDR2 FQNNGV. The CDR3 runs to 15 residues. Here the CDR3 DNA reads TGTGCCAGCAGCGCCTCGGGGGGGGCGACCGATGAGCAGTTCTTC. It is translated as CASSASGGATDEQFF.

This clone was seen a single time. The CDR3 spells CASSLLKYEQYV. CDR3 DNA: TGTGCCAGCAGCTTACTCAAATACGAGCAGTACGTC. The gene calls are TRBV5-8 and TRBJ2-7; D uncertain. CDR3 size: 12 residues. Germline V gene data show CDR1 as SGHTS and CDR2 as YDEGEE. Trimming left V 2 bases short and J 4 bases short, with 7 bases between.

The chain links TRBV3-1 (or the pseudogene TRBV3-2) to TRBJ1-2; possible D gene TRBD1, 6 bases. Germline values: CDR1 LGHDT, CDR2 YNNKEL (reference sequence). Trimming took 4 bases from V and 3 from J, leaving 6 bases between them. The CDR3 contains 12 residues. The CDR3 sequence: CASSPGDYGYTF. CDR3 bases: TGTGCCAGCAGCCCAGGGGACTATGGCTACACCTTC.

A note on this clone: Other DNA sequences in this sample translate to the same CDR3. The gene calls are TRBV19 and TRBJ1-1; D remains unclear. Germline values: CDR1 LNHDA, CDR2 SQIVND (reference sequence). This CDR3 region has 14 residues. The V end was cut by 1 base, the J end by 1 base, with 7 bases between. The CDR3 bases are TGTGCCAGTAGTATAGGGGGAGCGAACACTGAAGCTTTCTTT. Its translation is CASSIGGANTEAFF.

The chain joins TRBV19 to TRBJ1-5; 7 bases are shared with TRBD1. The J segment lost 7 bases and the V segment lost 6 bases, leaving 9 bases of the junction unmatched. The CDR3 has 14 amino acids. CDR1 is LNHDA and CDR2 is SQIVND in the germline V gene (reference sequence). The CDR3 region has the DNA TGTGCCAGTAGCCCTACAGGGGTCGGCCAGCCCCAGCATTTT. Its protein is CASSPTGVGQPQHF.